This T cell receptor beta chain was sequenced for a study of blood T cell repertoires in COVID-19. Using immunoSEQ multiplex PCR, the repertoire was profiled, and TCRdb retains in-frame clones only, with some absent. The table includes about 260,000 clones, 87% detected once. Germline V gives CDR1 LGHNA, CDR2 YSLEER. V was pared by 4 bases and J by 1 base, with 3 bases of the junction left unmatched. This CDR3 is built from 16 residues. This TCR came from a woman aged 40 to 49 who had recovered from COVID-19. Sequences were obtained from peripheral blood. The gene calls are TRBV4-3 and TRBJ1-4; 10 positions match TRBD1. The CDR3 DNA is TGCGCCAGCAGCCGCCGGACAGGGGGAACTAATGAAAAACTGTTTTTT. This encodes CASSRRTGGTNEKLFF.